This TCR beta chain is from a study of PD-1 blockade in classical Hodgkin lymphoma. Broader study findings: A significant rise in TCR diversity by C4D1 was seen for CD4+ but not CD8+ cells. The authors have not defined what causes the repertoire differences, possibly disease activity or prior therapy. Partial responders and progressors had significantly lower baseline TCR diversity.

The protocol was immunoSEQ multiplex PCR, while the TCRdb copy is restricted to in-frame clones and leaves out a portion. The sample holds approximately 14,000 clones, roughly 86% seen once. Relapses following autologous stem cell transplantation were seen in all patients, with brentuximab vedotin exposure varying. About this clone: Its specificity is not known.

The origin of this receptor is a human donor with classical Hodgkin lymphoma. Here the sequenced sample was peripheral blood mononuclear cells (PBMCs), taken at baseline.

The CDR3: CASSWTGTSNQPQHF. The CDR3 bases are TGCGCCAGCAGCTGGACAGGGACCAGCAATCAGCCCCAGCATTTT. The chain is built from TRBV5-1 and TRBJ1-5; 8 nucleotides match TRBD1. This CDR3 has 15 amino acids. V lost 3 bases and J lost 1; bases outside the gene matches: 3. The germline gives CDR1 SGHRS, CDR2 YFSETQ.